Shown below are 5 T cell receptor beta chains from a single sample sequenced in a study of CXCR3-negative and CXCR3-positive naive CD8 T cells. Their recognized antigens are unknown. Study conclusions and caveats: Higher TRB CDR3 hydrophobicity marked CXCR3-positive naive cells relative to CXCR3-negative naive cells.

UMI-labeled TRB cDNA libraries were prepared by 5' RACE. No DNA is given; TCRdb re-called the 5' RACE reads and lists each CDR3 protein once. Its listing shows tens of thousands of distinct CDR3 sequences. Input material: naive CXCR3+ CD8+ T cells from blood. As for subset: CD45RO-CCR7+CD27+CD95- naive CD8+ T cells expressing CXCR3 (TNR3+). These receptors were collected from a human donor in good health. Some clones in this sample may be carry-over from other donors' samples.

The chain is built from TRBV20-1 and TRBJ2-7. The V gene's germline CDR1 is DFQATT and CDR2 SNEGSKA (reference sequence). The CDR3 sequence is 13 residues long. CDR3 residues: CSATTGSSYEQYF.

The chain employs TRBV29-1 and TRBJ1-1; lacking DNA, the TRBD1 call made by TCRdb goes unchecked. The CDR3 is made up of 14 amino acids. Germline lookup yields CDR1 SQVTM and CDR2 ANQGSEA. CDR3 amino acids: CSVEAPGTNTEAFF.

The V and J genes are TRBV7-2 and TRBJ2-3; TCRdb designates TRBD1, a call that cannot be tested without DNA. The CDR3 totals 14 residues. Germline CDR1 and CDR2: SGHTA and FQGNSA. The CDR3 protein is CASSLGDGTDTQYF.

This chain connects TRBV5-1 to TRBJ1-1; TCRdb outputs TRBD1, but without DNA this stays unchecked. CDR1 is SGHRS, CDR2 YFSETQ, per germline. This CDR3 has 13 residues. This CDR3 is CASSSGTAIEAFF.

The V gene is TRBV7-6, the J gene TRBJ2-1. Germline values: CDR1 SGHVS, CDR2 FNYEAQ. There are 16 residues in the CDR3. The chain's CDR3 is CASSLEAETSYNEQFF.